These 2 T cell receptor beta chains were sequenced from one sample in a study of blood T cells in healthy people across ages. For the second PCR, which ran for about 6 to 11 cycles, a sample-barcoded 5' primer and a J-beta primer mix were used. TCRdb itself ran the 5' RACE reads through MiXCR, one entry per CDR3 protein. The sample yields fewer than 1,000,000 distinct CDR3 sequences, about half seen once. The sample was blood. The receptors were sampled from a man older than 75 in good health.

Regarding this clonotype: Just one base apart from a much larger clone, this may be a read error. The chain has TRBV12-3 or TRBV12-4 and TRBJ2-3; D gene uncertain. The CDR3 has 13 amino acids. V was pared by 4 bases and J by 5 bases, with 10 bases between. The CDR3 DNA reads as TGTGCCAGCAGTTGGGTTGGGATAGATACGCAGTATTTT. It codes for CASSWVGIDTQYF.

This sequence joins TRBV12-3 or TRBV12-4 and TRBJ1-1; D unresolved. This CDR3 is 13 amino acids long. V dropped 4 bases and J dropped 1 base, with 7 bases sitting between them. The CDR3 DNA reads as TGTGCCAGCAGTTATGCGGGGAACACTGAAGCTTTCTTT. Residues: CASSYAGNTEAFF.